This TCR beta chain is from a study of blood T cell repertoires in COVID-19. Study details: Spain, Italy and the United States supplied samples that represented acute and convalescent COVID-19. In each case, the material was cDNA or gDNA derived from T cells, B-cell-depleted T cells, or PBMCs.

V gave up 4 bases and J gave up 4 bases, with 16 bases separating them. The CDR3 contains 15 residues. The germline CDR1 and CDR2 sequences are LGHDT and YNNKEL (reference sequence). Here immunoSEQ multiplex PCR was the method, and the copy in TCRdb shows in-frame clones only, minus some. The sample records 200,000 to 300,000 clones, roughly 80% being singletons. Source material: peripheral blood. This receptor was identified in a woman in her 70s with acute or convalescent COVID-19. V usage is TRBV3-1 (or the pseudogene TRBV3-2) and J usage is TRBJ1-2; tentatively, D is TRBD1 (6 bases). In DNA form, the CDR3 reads TGTGCCAGCAGCCCCCGCGGGGGGCTGGGCTATGGCTACACCTTC. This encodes CASSPRGGLGYGYTF.